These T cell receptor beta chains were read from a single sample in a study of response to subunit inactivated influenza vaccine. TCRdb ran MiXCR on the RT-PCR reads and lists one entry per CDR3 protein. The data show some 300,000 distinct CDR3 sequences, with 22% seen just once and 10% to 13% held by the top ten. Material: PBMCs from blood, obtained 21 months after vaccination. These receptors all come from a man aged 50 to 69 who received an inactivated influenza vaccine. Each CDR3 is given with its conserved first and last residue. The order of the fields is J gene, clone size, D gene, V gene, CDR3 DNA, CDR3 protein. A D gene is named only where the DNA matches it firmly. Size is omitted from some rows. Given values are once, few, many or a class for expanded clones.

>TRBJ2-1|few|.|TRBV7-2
TGTGCCAGCAGCTTAGAGGGACCCTACAATGAGCAGTTCTTC
CASSLEGPYNEQFF
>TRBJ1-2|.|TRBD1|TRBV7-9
TGTGCCAGCAGCCCAGTCACCGGGACAGGAGTCCGGGGCTACACCTTC
CASSPVTGTGVRGYTF
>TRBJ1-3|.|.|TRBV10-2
TGCGCCAGCAGGCCTATAGAGGGGCCGAGCTCTGGAAACACCATATATTTT
CASRPIEGPSSGNTIYF
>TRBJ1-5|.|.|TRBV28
TGTGCCAGCAGTTCCCCGACAATCTCCACCCGGCCCCAGCATTTT
CASSSPTISTRPQHF
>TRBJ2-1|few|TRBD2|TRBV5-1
TGCGCCAGCAGCTTGATACTAGCGGGAGAATGGTCCTACAATGAGCAGTTCTTC
CASSLILAGEWSYNEQFF
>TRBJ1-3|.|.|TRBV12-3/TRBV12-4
TGTGCCAGCAGTTTTTCAGGGGCTGGAAACACCATATATTTT
CASSFSGAGNTIYF
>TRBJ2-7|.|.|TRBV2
TGTGCCAGCAGTTTCACTCAGAGCTACGAGCAGTACTTC
CASSFTQSYEQYF
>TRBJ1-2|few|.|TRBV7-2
TGTGCCAGCAGCCAAGCGGGTTTCAACTATGGCTACACCTTC
CASSQAGFNYGYTF
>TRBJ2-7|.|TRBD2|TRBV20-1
TGCAGTGCTAGATGGGGGGGTGCCTACGAGCAGTACTTC
CSARWGGAYEQYF
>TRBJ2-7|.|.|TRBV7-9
TGTGCCAGCAGCTTAGGTCGTGCCGAGGTCGAGCAGTACTTC
CASSLGRAEVEQYF
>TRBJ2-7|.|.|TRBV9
TGTGCCAGCAGCGCGTCCCTCTACGAGCAGTACTTC
CASSASLYEQYF
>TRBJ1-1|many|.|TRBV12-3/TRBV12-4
TGTGCCAGCACTCGCCTAAGGGCGGCTGAAGCTTTCTTT
CASTRLRAAEAFF
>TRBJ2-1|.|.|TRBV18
TGTGCCAGCTCACTAACCGGGACGAAATACAATGAGCAGTTCTTC
CASSLTGTKYNEQFF
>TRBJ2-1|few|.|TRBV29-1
TGCAGCGTCGACCCCTCTGGGAATGAGCAGTTCTTC
CSVDPSGNEQFF
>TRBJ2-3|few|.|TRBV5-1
TGCGCCAGCAGCTTGGAGGTGCCAGGGAGCACAGATACGCAGTATTTT
CASSLEVPGSTDTQYF
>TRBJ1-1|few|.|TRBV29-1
TGCAGCGTTGAGGTAGGCCAGTGGGACACTGAAGCTTTCTTT
CSVEVGQWDTEAFF
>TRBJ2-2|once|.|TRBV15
TGTGCCACCGAGGGTTCGAACACCGGGGAGCTGTTTTTT
CATEGSNTGELFF
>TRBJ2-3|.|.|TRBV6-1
TGTGCCAGCAGTGTTACATCTATACCAGATACGCAGTATTTT
CASSVTSIPDTQYF
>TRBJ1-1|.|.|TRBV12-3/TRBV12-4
TGTGCCAGCAGTTTAGGATGGGGGGGCACTGAAGCTTTCTTT
CASSLGWGGTEAFF
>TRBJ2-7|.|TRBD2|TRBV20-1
TGCAGTGCTAGTCTGGCGGGGGTTAGCTCCTACGAGCAGTACTTC
CSASLAGVSSYEQYF
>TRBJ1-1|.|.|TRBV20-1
TGCAGTGCTCCCGAGGGTTTCTTT
CSAPEGFF
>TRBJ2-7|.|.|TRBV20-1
TGCAGTGCTACCGCCGGGATGCTGGTCTACGAGCAGTACTTC
CSATAGMLVYEQYF
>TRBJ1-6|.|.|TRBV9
TGTGCCAGCAGCGTAGAATCCCAGACTGATTCACCCCTCCACTTT
CASSVESQTDSPLHF
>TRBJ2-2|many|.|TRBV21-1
TGTGCCAGCAGAGAACCGGGAAAAGAAGGCGGGGAGCTGTTTTTT
CASREPGKEGGELFF
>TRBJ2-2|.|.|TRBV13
TGTGCCAGCAGCTTACGGGGGATCGAGACCGGGGAGCTGTTTTTT
CASSLRGIETGELFF
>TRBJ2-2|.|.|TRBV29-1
TGCAGCGTTGCCGGCAGGCTGAACACCGGGGAGCTGTTTTTT
CSVAGRLNTGELFF
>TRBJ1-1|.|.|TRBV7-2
TGTGCCAGCAGCTCGGCCGTGTTGGGCACTGAAGCTTTCTTT
CASSSAVLGTEAFF
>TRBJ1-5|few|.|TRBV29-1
TGCAGCGTTGGGAGGGATAGCAATCAGCCCCAGCATTTT
CSVGRDSNQPQHF
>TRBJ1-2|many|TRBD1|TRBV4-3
TGCGCCAGCAGCCAAGAAGGGAAGGGGGCCAAAGGCTACACCTTC
CASSQEGKGAKGYTF
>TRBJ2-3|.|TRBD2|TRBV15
TGTGCCACAGTAGCGGGGGGCCTAAGCACAGATACGCAGTATTTT
CATVAGGLSTDTQYF
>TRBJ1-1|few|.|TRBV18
TGTGCCAGCTCACCACGGGCCGCTGAAGCTGCTTTCTTT
CASSPRAAEAAFF
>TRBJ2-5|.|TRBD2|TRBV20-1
TGCAGTGCTAGAGATCTAGCGGGGGGGCGCGGGGAGACCCAGTACTTC
CSARDLAGGRGETQYF
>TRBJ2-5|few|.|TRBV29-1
TGCAGCGTGAACCCGGGGAAAGAGACCCAGTACTTC
CSVNPGKETQYF
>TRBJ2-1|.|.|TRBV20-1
TGCAGTGCTACCAAGACCTACAATGAGCAGTTCTTC
CSATKTYNEQFF
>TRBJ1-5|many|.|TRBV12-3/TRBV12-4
TGTGCCAGCAGTTCCAGTTGGGGGCAGCCCCAGCATTTT
CASSSSWGQPQHF
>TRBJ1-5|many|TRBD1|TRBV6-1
TGTGCCAGCAGTAAACAGGGGGCGGGCAATCAGCCCCAGCATTTT
CASSKQGAGNQPQHF
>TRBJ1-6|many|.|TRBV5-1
TGCGCCAGCAGCTTGGGGGCAGGGGAATATAATTCACCCCTCCACTTT
CASSLGAGEYNSPLHF
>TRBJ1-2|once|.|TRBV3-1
TGTGCCAGCAGCCAACGGCAAAGCGGCTACACCTTC
CASSQRQSGYTF
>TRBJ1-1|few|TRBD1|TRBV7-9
TGTGCCAGCAGCCCTGGACAGGGTTCTGAAGCTTTCTTT
CASSPGQGSEAFF
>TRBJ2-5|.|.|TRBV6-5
TGTGCCAGCAGTTACTCGTATAGGGTCCGGGAGACCCAGTACTTC
CASSYSYRVRETQYF
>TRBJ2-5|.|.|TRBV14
TGTGCCAGCAGCCAAGGAGGAGTAGGGACCCAGTACTTC
CASSQGGVGTQYF
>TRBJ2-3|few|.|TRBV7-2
TGTGCCAGCAGCCCTCTGATCCAAGGGGATACGCAGTATTTT
CASSPLIQGDTQYF
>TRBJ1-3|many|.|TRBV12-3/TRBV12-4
TGTGCCAGCAGTTTACTGGGACAAAAAAACACCATATATTTT
CASSLLGQKNTIYF
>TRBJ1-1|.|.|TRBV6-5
TGTGCCAGCAGTTACGACGGGGAGATCACTGAAGCTTTCTTT
CASSYDGEITEAFF
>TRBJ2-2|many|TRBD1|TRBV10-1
TGCGCCAGCAAACAGGGGCTGGACACCGGGGAGCTGTTTTTT
CASKQGLDTGELFF
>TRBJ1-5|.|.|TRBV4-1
TGCGCCAGCAGCCAAGATGGGGTAGGTCAGCCCCAGCATTTT
CASSQDGVGQPQHF
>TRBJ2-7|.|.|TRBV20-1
TGCAGTGCTAGTAAGGACAGCTACGAGCAGTACTTC
CSASKDSYEQYF
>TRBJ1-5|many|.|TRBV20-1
TGCAGTGCTAGCCAGGGAAACCAGCCCCAGCATTTT
CSASQGNQPQHF
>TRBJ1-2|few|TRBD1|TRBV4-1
TGCGCCAGCAGCCAAACGGGACAGGGCTATGGCTACACCTTC
CASSQTGQGYGYTF
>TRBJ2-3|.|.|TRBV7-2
TGTGCCACTGGGGAGAGCACAGATACGCAGTATTTT
CATGESTDTQYF
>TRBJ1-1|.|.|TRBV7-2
TGTGCCAGCAGCGTACGGGGAGGTGCTGAAGCTTTCTTT
CASSVRGGAEAFF
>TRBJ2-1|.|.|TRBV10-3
TGTGCCATCAGTGAGTCTACAGTCAATGAGCAGTTCTTC
CAISESTVNEQFF
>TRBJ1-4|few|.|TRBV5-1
TGCGCCAGCAGGCGCCTGGACAGAGGAGAAAAACTGTTTTTT
CASRRLDRGEKLFF
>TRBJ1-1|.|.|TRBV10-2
TGCGCCAGCAGTGATAGTGGAGGCAATCGAGCTTTCTTT
CASSDSGGNRAFF